This T cell receptor beta chain was identified in a study of T-cell memory formation after mild COVID-19. Each CDR3 protein is one row after TCRdb ran MiXCR on the 5' RACE reads. The data contain about 410,000 distinct CDR3 sequences, less than 25% of them seen just once; the ten biggest clones take up under 15%. There are 14 residues in the CDR3. V was pared by 1 base and J by 4 bases, with 11 bases between. Germline-derived CDR1 and CDR2 are SGHDT and YYEEEE. General study results and limits: Some clones that responded were present in memory (sampled pre-infection), which suggests cross-reactive memory joined.

On this clonotype: The antigen remains undetermined.

The receptor's source is an adult woman who had mild COVID-19 (a few samples of this study predate the infection). Cell type and time point are not known. V is TRBV5-6 and J is TRBJ1-2; D gene ambiguous. The sequenced sample consisted of PBMCs or a T cell subset sorted from them (not recorded which). The CDR3 nucleotides are TGTGCCAGCAGCTTGAATCGGACGCCCTATGGCTACACCTTC. Translated, it gives CASSLNRTPYGYTF.